The 25 T cell receptor beta chains in this list originate from one sample, sequenced in a study of PD-L1 blockade in urothelial cancer. Libraries were prepared by immunoSEQ multiplex PCR; TCRdb keeps only in-frame clonotypes and omits some of them. The sample carries 55,000 or so clones, 84% recorded once. The material was PBMCs, obtained around atezolizumab (anti-PD-L1) treatment. These receptors came from a man aged 35 to 55 with urothelial cancer.

The chain employs TRBV6-4 and TRBJ2-1; 11 bases match TRBD2. Germline V gives CDR1 MRHNA, CDR2 SNTAGT. CDR3 size: 14 residues. V was clipped by 9 bases and J by 5 bases; unmatched bases: 6. The CDR3 is CASAASGRNNEQFF. CDR3 bases: TGTGCCAGTGCTGCTAGCGGGAGGAACAATGAGCAGTTCTTC.

Here the CDR3 reads CASTDRDRGRYEQYF. The CDR3 DNA is TGTGCCAGCACAGACCGAGACAGGGGTCGATACGAGCAGTACTTC. This chain links TRBV18 with TRBJ2-7, with TRBD1 matching 8 bases. V shed 8 bases and J 4 bases; nucleotides not matched to a gene: 13. Germline lookup yields CDR1 KGHSH and CDR2 LQKENI. There are 15 residues in the CDR3. The variable domain in full, completed from reference TRBV18 and TRBJ2-7, reads NAGVMQNPRHLVRRRGQEARLRCSPMKGHSHVYWYRQLPEEGLKFMVYLQKENIIDESGMPKERFSAEFPKEGPSILRIQQVVRGDSAAYFCASTDRDRGRYEQYFGPGTRLTVT.

The CDR3 region is CASSLTSGSRDTQYF. CDR3 DNA: TGTGCCAGCAGCTTGACTAGCGGGAGTCGAGATACGCAGTATTTT. This chain uses TRBV7-9 with TRBJ2-3; TRBD2 agrees at 12 bases. CDR3 size: 15 residues. Germline V gene sequence: CDR1 SEHNR, CDR2 FQNEAQ (reference sequence). The junction had 3 bases not matched to a gene; V was cut back by 3 bases and J by 5 bases.

This clone appeared once. This sequence joins TRBV29-1 and TRBJ2-3, with D perhaps TRBD1 (6 bases). The CDR3 runs to 13 residues. Germline-derived CDR1 and CDR2 are SQVTM and ANQGSEA. Trimming took 4 bases from V and 2 from J, leaving 10 bases between them. The CDR3: CSVAQGYTDTQYF. CDR3 nucleotides: TGCAGCGTTGCTCAGGGGTACACAGATACGCAGTATTTT.

The chain employs TRBV7-8 and TRBJ1-4, with D hard to call. CDR1 SGHVS and CDR2 FQNEAQ come from the germline V gene. Trimming removed 5 bases at V and 14 bases at J, with 18 bases between. This CDR3 has 13 residues. The CDR3 spells CASSPDGGKRLFF. In DNA, the CDR3 is TGTGCCAGCAGCCCGGACGGAGGAAAGCGGCTGTTTTTT.

The chain joins TRBV25-1 to TRBJ2-3; TRBD2 might be the D (5 bases). CDR1 and CDR2 (germline): MGHDK, SYGVNS. This CDR3 contains 13 residues. CDR3 amino acids: CGARERGTDTQYF. For the CDR3, the DNA is TGTGGAGCAAGGGAGCGCGGGACAGATACGCAGTATTTT.

The chain carries TRBV20-1 and TRBJ1-5; D is unclear. V gave up 3 bases and J gave up 4 bases, with 4 bases separating them. This CDR3 region has 11 residues. CDR1 and CDR2 from the germline V gene are DFQATT and SNEGSKA (reference sequence). CDR3 residues: CSARTNQPQHF. The CDR3 nucleotides read TGCAGTGCTAGGACTAATCAGCCCCAGCATTTT.

This chain joins TRBV27 and TRBJ1-5; D gene uncertain. The germline V gene encodes CDR1 MNHEY and CDR2 SMNVEV (reference sequence). Deletions cut 2 bases from V and 1 base from J, with 6 bases between. This CDR3 has 14 residues. CDR3 sequence: CASSLGLSNQPQHF. CDR3 DNA sequence: TGTGCCAGCAGTTTAGGACTGAGCAATCAGCCCCAGCATTTT.

The chain couples TRBV6-5 to TRBJ2-2; unclear D gene. V lost 5 bases to trimming and J lost 1 base, with 2 bases between them. The germline V gene has CDR1 MNHEY and CDR2 SVGAGI. The CDR3 loop spans 12 amino acids. CDR3 sequence: CASSRNTGELFF. Written as DNA, the CDR3 is TGTGCCAGCAGTCGGAACACCGGGGAGCTGTTTTTT.

This sequence joins TRBV19 and TRBJ2-2; TRBD2 agrees at 9 bases. CDR1 and CDR2 from the germline V gene are LNHDA and SQIVND (reference sequence). With 11 bases clipped from V and 5 bases from J, the junction kept 9 bases outside the gene matches. The CDR3 totals 14 residues. DNA of the CDR3: TGTGCCGCTAATAGCGGGAGATCAACCGGGGAGCTGTTTTTT. Translating gives CAANSGRSTGELFF.

J is TRBJ1-2 and V is TRBV30; 8 bases map to TRBD1. CDR1 is GTSNPN and CDR2 is SVGIG in the germline V gene (reference sequence). This CDR3 has 15 residues. Losses at the gene ends were 4 bases for V and 2 bases for J; bases not matched to a gene: 9. CDR3 region: CAWTTGTGRNYGYTF. The CDR3 bases are TGTGCCTGGACCACCGGGACAGGAAGGAACTATGGCTACACCTTC.

This rearrangement joins TRBV28 to TRBJ2-1; 7 bases are shared with TRBD2. The V and J ends lost 2 bases and 7 bases, in that order; junction bases with no gene match: 11. CDR3 length equals 16 residues. In germline, CDR1 is MDHEN, CDR2 SYDVKM. The CDR3 coding sequence is TGTGCCAGCAGTTTAAGTCCCAGCGGGACCACAAATGAGCAGTTCTTC. Translation gives CASSLSPSGTTNEQFF. Full variable domain (rest looked up from reference TRBV28 and TRBJ2-1): DVKVTQSSRYLVKRTGEKVFLECVQDMDHENMFWYRQDPGLGLRLIYFSYDVKMKEKGDIPEGYSVSREKKERFSLILESASTNQTSMYLCASSLSPSGTTNEQFFGPGTRLTVL.

The chain combines TRBV27 with TRBJ2-3, with 9 bases matching TRBD2. The CDR3 loop spans 17 amino acids. The V gene end was trimmed by 5 bases and the J gene end by 9 bases; junction bases not matched to a gene: 18. Per the germline V gene, CDR1 is MNHEY and CDR2 is SMNVEV (reference sequence). Here the CDR3 DNA reads TGTGCCAGCAGTCCCTTGGCGGGAGGGCCCACCCCCCGCACGCAGTATTTT. Protein: CASSPLAGGPTPRTQYF.

A few counts support this clone. The chain carries TRBV2 and TRBJ2-1; no reliable D call. Germline CDR1 reads SNHLY; CDR2 reads FYNNEI. CDR3 length: 11 amino acids. Trimming left V 5 bases short and J 4 bases short, with 3 bases between. The CDR3 reads CASSQYNEQFF. Written as DNA, the CDR3 is TGTGCCAGCAGTCAGTACAATGAGCAGTTCTTC.

The genes are TRBV27 and TRBJ1-1, with a possible D match to TRBD1 (6 bases). Germline CDR1 is MNHEY and CDR2 is SMNVEV (reference sequence). This CDR3 has 16 residues. With 5 bases removed from V and 4 bases from J, the gap between germline ends came to 20 bases. CDR3 DNA sequence: TGTGCCAGCAGTCCCAGCTATACAGGGCGAAGCACTGAAGCTTTCTTT. Amino acid sequence: CASSPSYTGRSTEAFF.

The gene calls are TRBV28 and TRBJ1-2, with D perhaps matching TRBD1 (6 bases). CDR1 MDHEN and CDR2 SYDVKM come from the germline V gene. This CDR3 is 16 amino acids long. V dropped 4 bases and J dropped 0 bases, with 15 bases sitting between them. In DNA, the CDR3 is TGTGCCAGCAGTTCTGCTGCAGGGGTTCCTAACTATGGCTACACCTTC. It encodes CASSSAAGVPNYGYTF.

This sequence joins TRBV7-3 and TRBJ2-4; 7 bases line up with TRBD2. The CDR3 runs to 20 residues. Losses at the gene ends were 5 bases for V and 0 bases for J; bases not matched to a gene: 19. Looked up from germline, CDR1 is SGHTA and CDR2 is FQGTGA. The CDR3 region is CASSPRPISGMALAKNIQYF. The CDR3 region has the DNA TGTGCCAGCAGCCCCAGGCCCATCAGCGGGATGGCCTTAGCCAAAAACATTCAGTACTTC.

The V gene is TRBV7-9, the J gene TRBJ1-5; 7 positions agree with TRBD1. This CDR3 comprises 15 residues. The ends lost 5 bases at V and 2 bases at J; junction bases unmatched: 6. Germline-derived CDR1 and CDR2 are SEHNR and FQNEAQ (reference sequence). CDR3: CASSGGQIGNQPQHF. CDR3 bases: TGTGCCAGCAGCGGGGGACAGATCGGCAATCAGCCCCAGCATTTT.

The chain links TRBV10-3 to TRBJ2-7; 9 bases match TRBD2. This CDR3 comprises 16 residues. In germline, CDR1 is ENHRY, CDR2 SYGVKD. CDR3 DNA: TGTGCATACTCGGCCAATAGCGGGAGTTCCCAGGTAGAGCAGTACTTC. This codes for CAYSANSGSSQVEQYF.

This clone turned up a few times. The CDR3 loop reads CASQGAAMNTEAFF. CDR3 in DNA: TGTGCCTCCCAAGGGGCAGCCATGAACACTGAAGCTTTCTTT. The J gene is TRBJ1-1, the V gene TRBV10-3, with D possibly being TRBD1 (5 bases). The CDR3 runs 14 residues. The germline gives CDR1 ENHRY, CDR2 SYGVKD. Trimming cost V 11 bases and J 0 bases, with 16 bases left between them.

This clone was observed a single time. The chain has TRBV5-4 and TRBJ1-5; D not certain. The germline gives CDR1 SGHNT, CDR2 YYREEE (reference sequence). V was clipped by 4 bases and J by 3 bases, with 14 bases between them. This CDR3 is 15 amino acids long. This CDR3 reads CASSTQENPNQPQHF. CDR3 coding DNA: TGTGCCAGCAGCACCCAGGAAAATCCCAATCAGCCCCAGCATTTT.

The chain employs TRBV19 and TRBJ2-7, with 15 bases identical to TRBD2. The CDR3 totals 16 residues. Per germline, CDR1 LNHDA and CDR2 SQIVND (reference sequence). The trim removed 3 bases at V and 2 bases at J, leaving 2 bases unmatched. Here the CDR3 reads CASSMGLAGGTYEQYF. The CDR3, as DNA: TGTGCCAGTAGTATGGGACTAGCGGGAGGAACCTACGAGCAGTACTTC. Complete variable domain (other parts from reference TRBV19 and TRBJ2-7): DGGITQSPKYLFRKEGQNVTLSCEQNLNHDAMYWYRQDPGQGLRLIYYSQIVNDFQKGDIAEGYSVSREKKESFPLTVTSAQKNPTAFYLCASSMGLAGGTYEQYFGPGTRLTVT.

V usage is TRBV19 and J usage is TRBJ2-1; 7 positions match TRBD2. This CDR3 has 17 amino acids. Germline values: CDR1 LNHDA, CDR2 SQIVND (reference sequence). V trimming: 5 bases; J trimming: 4 bases; junction bases outside the gene matches: 14. The CDR3 sequence is CASSGGGAEVLYNEQFF. The CDR3 DNA follows: TGTGCCAGTAGTGGGGGGGGAGCCGAAGTCCTTTACAATGAGCAGTTCTTC. Full variable domain (remainder filled in from reference TRBV19 and TRBJ2-1): DGGITQSPKYLFRKEGQNVTLSCEQNLNHDAMYWYRQDPGQGLRLIYYSQIVNDFQKGDIAEGYSVSREKKESFPLTVTSAQKNPTAFYLCASSGGGAEVLYNEQFFGPGTRLTVL.

V usage is TRBV30 and J usage is TRBJ2-5; 8 bases are a match to TRBD2. V lost 5 bases and J lost 5; bases outside the gene matches: 13. CDR1 and CDR2 from the germline V gene are GTSNPN and SVGIG (reference sequence). The CDR3 contains 15 residues. The CDR3 loop is CAWGGSGLGGETQYF. CDR3 nucleotides: TGTGCCTGGGGGGGCTCGGGACTAGGGGGGGAGACCCAGTACTTC.

This sequence joins TRBV7-3 and TRBJ2-2, with a possible D match to TRBD2 (7 bases). V gave up 6 bases and J gave up 7 bases, with 9 bases separating them. The CDR3 runs 12 residues. Germline V gives CDR1 SGHTA, CDR2 FQGTGA. CDR3 protein: CASSRGGGELFF. Here the CDR3 DNA reads TGTGCCAGCAGTAGGGGGGGCGGGGAGCTGTTTTTT.